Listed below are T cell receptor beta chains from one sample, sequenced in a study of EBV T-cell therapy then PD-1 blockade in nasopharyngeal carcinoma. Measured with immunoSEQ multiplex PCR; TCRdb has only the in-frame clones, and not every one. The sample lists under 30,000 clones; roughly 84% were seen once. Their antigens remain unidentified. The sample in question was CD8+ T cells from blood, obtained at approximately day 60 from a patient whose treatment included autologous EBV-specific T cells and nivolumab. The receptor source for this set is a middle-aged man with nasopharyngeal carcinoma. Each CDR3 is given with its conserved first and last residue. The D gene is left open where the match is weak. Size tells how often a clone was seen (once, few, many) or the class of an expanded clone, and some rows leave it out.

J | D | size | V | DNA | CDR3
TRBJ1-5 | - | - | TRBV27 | TGTGCCAGCAGTTTTTCGGGGGGTCAGCCCCAGCATTTT | CASSFSGGQPQHF
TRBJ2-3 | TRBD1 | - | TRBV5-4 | TGTGCCAGCAGCTTGGGGCAGGGGGCCATAGATACGCAGTATTTT | CASSLGQGAIDTQYF
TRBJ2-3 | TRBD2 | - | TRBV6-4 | TGTGCCAGCAGTGACGCAGTTGGGGGGGGAGACACAGATACGCAGTATTTT | CASSDAVGGGDTDTQYF
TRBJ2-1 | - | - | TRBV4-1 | TGCGCCAGCAGCTTCCAAGCAAGCTCCTACAATGAGCAGTTCTTC | CASSFQASSYNEQFF
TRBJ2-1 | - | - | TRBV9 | TGTGCCAGCAGCGCCGTAGCGGATGACTCCTACAATGAGCAGTTCTTC | CASSAVADDSYNEQFF
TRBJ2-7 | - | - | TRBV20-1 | TGCAGTGCCCCGTGGGACCCCGAGCAGTACTTC | CSAPWDPEQYF
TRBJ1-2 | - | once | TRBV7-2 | TGTGCCAGCAGCCCCGCGGGACGGATACTCGGAAGCTATGGCTACACCTTC | CASSPAGRILGSYGYTF
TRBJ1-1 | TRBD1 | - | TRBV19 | TGTGCCAGTAGTTTCGGACAGGGGACCACTGAAGCTTTCTTT | CASSFGQGTTEAFF
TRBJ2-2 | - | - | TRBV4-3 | TGCGCCAGCAGCCAAGATTTAAGTAACACCGGGGAGCTGTTTTTT | CASSQDLSNTGELFF
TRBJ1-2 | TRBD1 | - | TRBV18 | TGTGCCAGCTCACCGAGGGACAGTGATTATGGCTACACCTTC | CASSPRDSDYGYTF
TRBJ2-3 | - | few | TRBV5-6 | TGTGCCAGCAGCTGGGCGGGATTTACAGATACGCAGTATTTT | CASSWAGFTDTQYF
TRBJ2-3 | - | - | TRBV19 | TGTGCCAGTAGTATCCCGAACAGGGTGGGAGATACGCAGTATTTT | CASSIPNRVGDTQYF
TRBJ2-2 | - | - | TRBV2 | TGTGCCAGCAGGGGGGCAGGACTAACCGGGGAGCTGTTTTTT | CASRGAGLTGELFF
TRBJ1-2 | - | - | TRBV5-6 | TGTGCCAGCAGCTTGGAACGGACGGTCCCACCTGGCTACACCTTC | CASSLERTVPPGYTF
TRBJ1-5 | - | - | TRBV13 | TGTGCCAGCAGCTGGACGGGGAATCAGCCCCAGCATTTT | CASSWTGNQPQHF
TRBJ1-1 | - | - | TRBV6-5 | TGTGCCAGCAGTTACCAAAACAGGGCCACTGAAGCTTTCTTT | CASSYQNRATEAFF
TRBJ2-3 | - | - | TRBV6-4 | TGTGCCAGCAGTGACTCGGAGGGAACAGATACGCAGTATTTT | CASSDSEGTDTQYF
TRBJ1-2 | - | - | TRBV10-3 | TGTGCCATCAGTGTGAAAGAGACAGTCTACCCGAGGGGCTACACCTTC | CAISVKETVYPRGYTF
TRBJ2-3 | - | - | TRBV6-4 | TGTGCCAGCAGTGACGCTAGCGGCACAGATACGCAGTATTTT | CASSDASGTDTQYF
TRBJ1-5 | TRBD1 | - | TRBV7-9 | TGTGCCAGCAGTCCGACAGGGAGCAATCAGCCCCAGCATTTT | CASSPTGSNQPQHF
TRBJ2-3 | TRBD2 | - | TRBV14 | TGTGCCAGCAGCCAAGGGACTAGCGGGGGGGCAGATACGCAGTATTTT | CASSQGTSGGADTQYF
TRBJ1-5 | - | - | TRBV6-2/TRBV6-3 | TGTGCCAGCAGTTCCTCAGTGGAGCCCCAGCATTTT | CASSSSVEPQHF
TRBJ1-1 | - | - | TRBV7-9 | TGTGCCAGCAGCTTAGGAGGGGTCGTCGCTTTCTTT | CASSLGGVVAFF
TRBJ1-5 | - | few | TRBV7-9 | TGTGCCAGCAGCCCCTTAATCAAGCCCCAGCATTTT | CASSPLIKPQHF
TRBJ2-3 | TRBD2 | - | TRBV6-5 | TGTGCCAGCAGCTACGGGGCGGGGGGGCCAGATACGCAGTATTTT | CASSYGAGGPDTQYF
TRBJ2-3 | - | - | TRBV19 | TGTGCCAGTAGTAGGGAGGACAGTCCCACAGATACGCAGTATTTT | CASSREDSPTDTQYF
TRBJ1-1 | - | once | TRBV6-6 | TGTGCCAGCAGTTACAGCACTGAAGCTTTCTTT | CASSYSTEAFF
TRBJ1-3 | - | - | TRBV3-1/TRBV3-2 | TGTGCCAGCAGCCTCTCCCGGACAGCTGGAAACACCATATATTTT | CASSLSRTAGNTIYF
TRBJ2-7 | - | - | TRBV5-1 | TGCGCCAGCAGCTTGGGGTGGGGAAAAGGGTCCTACGAGCAGTACTTC | CASSLGWGKGSYEQYF
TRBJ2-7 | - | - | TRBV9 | TGTGCCAGCAGCGTAGTGGAGACACCAAAAGGGCATTACGAGCAGTACTTC | CASSVVETPKGHYEQYF
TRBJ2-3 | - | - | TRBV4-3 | TGCGCCAGCAGCCAAGATCGTACGGGTAGCGATACGCAGTATTTT | CASSQDRTGSDTQYF
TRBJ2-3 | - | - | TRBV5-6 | TGTGCCAGCAGCTTGGACACAAGGAGGCCAACAGATACGCAGTATTTT | CASSLDTRRPTDTQYF
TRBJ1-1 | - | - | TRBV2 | TGTGCCAGCTCTGGTGGAGACAGAGGCACTGAAGCTTTCTTT | CASSGGDRGTEAFF
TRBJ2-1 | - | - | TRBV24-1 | TGTGCCACCAGGGGTTCCTCCTCCTACAATGAGCAGTTCTTC | CATRGSSSYNEQFF
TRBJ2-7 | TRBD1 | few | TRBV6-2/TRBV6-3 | TGTGCCAGCAGCGGGACAGGGGTCTCCTACGAGCAGTACTTC | CASSGTGVSYEQYF
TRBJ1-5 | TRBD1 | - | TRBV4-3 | TGCGCCAGCAGCCATGCTCACAGGGGGGCCTATAGCAATCAGCCCCAGCATTTT | CASSHAHRGAYSNQPQHF
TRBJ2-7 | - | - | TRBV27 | TGTGCCAGCAGTCTCCACAGGGACGTCAACGAGCAGTACTTC | CASSLHRDVNEQYF
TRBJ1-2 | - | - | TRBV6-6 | TGTGCCAGCAGTTACTCTTCGCCGGTCTATGGCTACACCTTC | CASSYSSPVYGYTF
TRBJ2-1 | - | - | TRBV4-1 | TGCGCCAGCAGCCCCGTTCCAGTCTACAATGAGCAGTTCTTC | CASSPVPVYNEQFF
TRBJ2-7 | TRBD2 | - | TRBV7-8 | TGTGCCAGCAGCTTAGGGGGTAGCGGGGGCTACGAGCAGTACTTC | CASSLGGSGGYEQYF
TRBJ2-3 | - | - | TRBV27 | TGTGCCAGCAGTCGAGGCACAGATACGCAGTATTTT | CASSRGTDTQYF
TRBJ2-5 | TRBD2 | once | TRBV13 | TGTGCCAGCAGCACTCTTAGCGGGGGGGCCGAAGAGACCCAGTACTTC | CASSTLSGGAEETQYF
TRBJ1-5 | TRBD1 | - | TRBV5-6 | TGTGCCAGCAGCTTGGGAGCAGGGGGAGGGAATCAGCCCCAGCATTTT | CASSLGAGGGNQPQHF
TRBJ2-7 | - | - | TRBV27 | TGTGCCAGCAGACACCGACTTGGCGGCGAGCAGTACTTC | CASRHRLGGEQYF
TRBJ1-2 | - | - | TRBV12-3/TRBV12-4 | TGTGCCAGCAGCCCCGGGACGCGGGGCTACACCTTC | CASSPGTRGYTF
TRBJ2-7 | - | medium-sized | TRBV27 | TGTGCCAGCAGTCTCGGGCCAGGGCACTACGAGCAGTACTTC | CASSLGPGHYEQYF
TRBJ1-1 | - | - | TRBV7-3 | TGTGCCAGCAGCTGGCTAGGGGGGACTGAAGCTTTCTTT | CASSWLGGTEAFF
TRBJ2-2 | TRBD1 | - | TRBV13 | TGTGCCAGCAGCTCCGGACAGGGGACGTCCGGGGAGCTGTTTTTT | CASSSGQGTSGELFF
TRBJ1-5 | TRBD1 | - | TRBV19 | TGTGCCAGTAGTATAGGGGGACAGTATTACAATCAGCCCCAGCATTTT | CASSIGGQYYNQPQHF